This TCR beta chain derives from a study of identical twins. Study-level findings and limits: Memory repertoires lacked the insertion deficit that abundant cord blood beta clonotypes showed.

Only healthy Caucasians were included as donors. The CDR3 contains 14 residues. V was cut by 4 bases and J by 1 base, with 10 bases left in between. This clonotype was detected a few times. Its antigen is unknown. TCRdb re-called the 5' RACE reads with MiXCR, one entry per CDR3 protein. The data contain 550,000 to 700,000 distinct CDR3 sequences, 9.6% of them singletons. The sample was also reused in another study, on yellow fever vaccine responses in identical twins.

This rearrangement joins TRBV12-3 or TRBV12-4 to TRBJ1-1, with D tentatively TRBD1 (5 bases). Material for sequencing was PBMCs. The TCR originated in a woman between 18 and 29 years old in good health. DNA for the CDR3: TGTGCCAGCAGTTCGGGACTCCCGAACACTGAAGCTTTCTTT. Amino acids: CASSSGLPNTEAFF.